A single sample gave rise to the 15 T cell receptor beta chains below, sequenced in a study of regulatory T cells in long-lasting Graves disease. Indicated time point: persistent/refractory GD, antithyroid drugs over 5 years with positive TRAb. Generation of the TCR library employed RNA extracted from PBMCs. Construction of the TCR beta libraries employed iRepertoire HTBI primers in conjunction with Arm-PCR of CDR3 regions. A single record per CDR3 protein comes from TCRdb applying MiXCR to the multiplex PCR reads. The sample gives about 450,000 distinct CDR3 sequences, about a quarter of which show up once; around 26% is in the top ten. The starting material was peripheral blood mononuclear cells (PBMCs), obtained when the disease was refractory, from a patient treated with antithyroid drugs. These receptors all stem from a female donor with Graves disease.

This chain joins TRBV20-1 and TRBJ2-5; TRBD2 aligns across 14 bases. The V gene end was trimmed by 3 bases and the J gene end by 4 bases; junction bases not matched to a gene: 4. Germline CDR1 reads DFQATT; CDR2 reads SNEGSKA (reference sequence). The CDR3 spans 15 residues. This CDR3 reads CSASPGLAGGETQYF. The CDR3 bases are TGCAGTGCTAGTCCCGGACTAGCGGGAGGAGAGACCCAGTACTTC.

In nucleotides, the CDR3 is TGTGCCAGCGGGCGACCGGGGGAGGCGGTTCGCAATCAGCCCCAGCATTTT. Amino acid sequence: CASGRPGEAVRNQPQHF. The gene calls are TRBV6-1 and TRBJ1-5; possibly TRBD1 for D (5 bases). The CDR3 extends over 17 amino acids. CDR1 and CDR2 from the germline V gene are MNHNS and SASEGT. The ends were cut back, 8 bases at V and 2 bases at J, with 22 bases in the middle.

A single count supports this clonotype. The rearrangement links TRBV19 to TRBJ1-6, with a weak D call TRBD1 (6 bases). Germline V gene lookup returns CDR1 LNHDA and CDR2 SQIVND (reference sequence). The V gene lost 3 bases and the J gene lost 7 bases, with 10 bases spanning the gap. The CDR3 runs 14 residues. Here the CDR3 DNA reads TGTGCCAGTAGTATCGGACAGCTAAATTCACCCCTCCACTTT. It yields the protein CASSIGQLNSPLHF.

This clonotype was counted many times. This chain connects TRBV28 to TRBJ2-2; the D gene is possibly TRBD2 (6 bases). The CDR3 runs 16 residues. Germline V gene sequence: CDR1 MDHEN, CDR2 SYDVKM. The germline V and J ends were trimmed by 0 bases and 6 bases, with 14 bases remaining between them. CDR3 in amino acids: CASSLWEASGAGELFF. CDR3 coding DNA: TGTGCCAGCAGTTTATGGGAGGCCTCGGGGGCCGGGGAGCTGTTTTTT.

This clonotype came up many times. The rearrangement uses TRBV20-1 and TRBJ2-7; TRBD2 matches 8 bases. V lost 6 bases to trimming and J lost 4 bases; unmatched junction nucleotides: 8. Germline V gene sequence: CDR1 DFQATT, CDR2 SNEGSKA (reference sequence). The CDR3 consists of 13 residues. The CDR3 reads CSARSGSDYEQYF. CDR3 in DNA: TGCAGTGCCAGGAGCGGGAGTGATTACGAGCAGTACTTC.

This clonotype was detected ten times or more. The J gene is TRBJ1-5, the V gene TRBV28, with D perhaps matching TRBD1 (5 bases). Germline CDR1 is MDHEN and CDR2 is SYDVKM. V shed 5 bases and J shed 1 base, with 18 bases lying between them. The CDR3 totals 17 residues. The CDR3 protein is CASSPGTGGSSNQPQHF. The CDR3 nucleotides read TGTGCCAGCAGTCCCGGGACTGGGGGGTCAAGCAATCAGCCCCAGCATTTT.

The V call is TRBV12-5, the J call TRBJ1-2, with 7 bases identical to TRBD1. Germline CDR1 reads LGHNT; CDR2 reads FRNRAP. With 6 bases clipped from V and 2 bases from J, the junction kept 12 bases outside the gene matches. The CDR3 has 16 residues. The CDR3, as DNA: TGTGCTAGTGGGTCCGGGACAGACATTTTCAACTATGGCTACACCTTC. Translating gives CASGSGTDIFNYGYTF. The whole variable domain, remainder taken from reference TRBV12-5 and TRBJ1-2, is DARVTQTPRHKVTEMGQEVTMRCQPILGHNTVFWYRQTMMQGLELLAYFRNRAPLDDSGMPKDRFSAEMPDATLATLKIQPSEPRDSAVYFCASGSGTDIFNYGYTFGSGTRLTVV.

This clonotype showed up just a few times. The chain couples TRBV10-1 to TRBJ2-7; D not resolved. CDR1 is WNHNN, CDR2 SYGVQD, per germline (reference sequence). The CDR3 has 15 residues. Trimming removed 9 bases at V and 3 bases at J, with 21 bases between. CDR3 protein: CASNYLLGFFYEQYF. For the CDR3, the DNA is TGCGCCAGTAACTACCTTCTTGGGTTCTTCTACGAGCAGTACTTC.

The V call is TRBV19, the J call TRBJ1-5; 9 nucleotides line up with TRBD1. Germline assignment: CDR1 LNHDA and CDR2 SQIVND (reference sequence). CDR3 length equals 16 residues. After removal of 6 bases from V and 6 bases from J, the junction contained 12 bases not matched to a gene. The chain's CDR3 is CASRGQGDAWGQPQHF. The CDR3 DNA follows: TGTGCCAGTAGGGGACAGGGTGACGCTTGGGGTCAGCCCCAGCATTTT.

This chain uses TRBV14 with TRBJ1-1; a weak D match, TRBD1 (6 bases). The CDR3 loop spans 16 amino acids. Trimming removed 0 bases from V and 6 bases from J, with 17 bases in between. CDR1 and CDR2 (germline): SGHDN, FVKESK. The CDR3 DNA reads as TGTGCCAGCAGCCAAGACAATTGGGGGGCGCGGGCTGAAGCTTTCTTT. Translation: CASSQDNWGARAEAFF.

This clonotype was seen a few times. The chain has TRBV3-1 and TRBJ1-5; D not resolved. V was clipped by 1 base and J by 11 bases, with 9 bases between them. This CDR3 comprises 12 residues. The germline gives CDR1 LGHDT, CDR2 YNNKEL (reference sequence). CDR3 DNA sequence: TGTGCCAGCAGCCAAGGCGAATCCTCCCAGCATTTT. Its translation is CASSQGESSQHF.

This chain connects TRBV6-4 to TRBJ1-6; TRBD1 matches 9 bases. CDR1 is MRHNA, CDR2 SNTAGT, per germline. This CDR3 region has 14 residues. V gave up 3 bases and J gave up 7 bases; unmatched junction bases: 1. CDR3 protein: CASSEGQGNSPLHF. The DNA of the CDR3 is TGTGCCAGCAGTGAGGGACAGGGAAATTCACCCCTCCACTTT.

The chain employs TRBV2 and TRBJ2-1; 15 nucleotides match TRBD2. J was trimmed by 9 bases and V by 6 bases; bases with no gene match: 9. Germline CDR1 reads SNHLY; CDR2 reads FYNNEI. The CDR3 is made up of 16 amino acids. The CDR3 nucleotides are TGTGCCAGCAGCGGGTCGGGACTAGCGGGAGGAGTTGAGCAGTTCTTC. It codes for CASSGSGLAGGVEQFF.

The table lists this clonotype with many counts. This rearrangement joins TRBV2 to TRBJ1-4, with D perhaps matching TRBD1 (6 bases). Germline CDR1 reads SNHLY; CDR2 reads FYNNEI. This CDR3 contains 14 residues. V lost 4 bases to trimming and J lost 5 bases, with 11 bases between them. DNA of the CDR3: TGTGCCAGCAGTGCCGGGACACCCAATGAAAAACTGTTTTTT. Its protein is CASSAGTPNEKLFF.

The J gene is TRBJ1-1, the V gene TRBV5-1; D ambiguous. Germline V gene sequence: CDR1 SGHRS, CDR2 YFSETQ. Trimming cost V 0 bases and J 8 bases, with 8 bases left between them. CDR3 length: 12 residues. CDR3 residues: CASSLDTLEAFF. In DNA form, the CDR3 reads TGCGCCAGCAGCTTGGACACTTTGGAAGCTTTCTTT.